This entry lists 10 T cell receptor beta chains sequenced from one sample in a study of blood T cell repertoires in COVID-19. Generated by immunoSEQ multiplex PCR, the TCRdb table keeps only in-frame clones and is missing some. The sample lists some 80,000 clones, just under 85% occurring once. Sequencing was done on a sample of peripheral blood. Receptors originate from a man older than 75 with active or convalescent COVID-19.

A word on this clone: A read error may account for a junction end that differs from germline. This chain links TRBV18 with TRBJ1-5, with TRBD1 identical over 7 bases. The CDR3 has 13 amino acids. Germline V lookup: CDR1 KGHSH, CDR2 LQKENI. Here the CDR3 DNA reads TGTGCCAGCACACCCCAGGGGGATCAGCCCCAGCATTTT. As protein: CASTPQGDQPQHF.

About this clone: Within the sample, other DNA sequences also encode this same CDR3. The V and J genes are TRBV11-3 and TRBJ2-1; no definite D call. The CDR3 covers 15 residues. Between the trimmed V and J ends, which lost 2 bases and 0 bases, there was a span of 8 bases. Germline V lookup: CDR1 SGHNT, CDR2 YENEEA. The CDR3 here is CASSLSGSSYNEQFF. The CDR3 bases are TGTGCCAGCAGCTTATCTGGCAGCTCCTACAATGAGCAGTTCTTC.

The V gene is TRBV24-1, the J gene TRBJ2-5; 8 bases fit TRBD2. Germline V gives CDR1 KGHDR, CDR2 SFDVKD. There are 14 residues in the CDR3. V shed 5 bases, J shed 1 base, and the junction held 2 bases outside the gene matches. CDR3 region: CATSGGTSQETQYF. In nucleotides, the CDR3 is TGTGCCACCAGTGGGGGGACTAGCCAAGAGACCCAGTACTTC.

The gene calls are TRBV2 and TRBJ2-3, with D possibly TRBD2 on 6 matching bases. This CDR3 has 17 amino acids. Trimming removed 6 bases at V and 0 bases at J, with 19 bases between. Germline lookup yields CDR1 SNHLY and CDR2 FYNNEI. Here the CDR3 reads CASRDLGRPLSTDTQYF. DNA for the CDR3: TGTGCCAGCAGAGACCTCGGGAGACCCCTTAGCACAGATACGCAGTATTTT. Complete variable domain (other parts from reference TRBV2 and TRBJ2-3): EPEVTQTPSHQVTQMGQEVILRCVPISNHLYFYWYRQILGQKVEFLVSFYNNEISEKSEIFDDQFSVERPDGSNFTLKIRSTKLEDSAMYFCASRDLGRPLSTDTQYFGPGTRLTVL.

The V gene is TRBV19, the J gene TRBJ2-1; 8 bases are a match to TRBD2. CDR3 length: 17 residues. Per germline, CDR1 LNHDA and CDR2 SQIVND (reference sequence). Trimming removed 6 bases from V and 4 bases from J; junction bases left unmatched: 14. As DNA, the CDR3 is TGTGCCAGTAGGGATAATCGCTTAGCGGGGACTTACAATGAGCAGTTCTTC. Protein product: CASRDNRLAGTYNEQFF.

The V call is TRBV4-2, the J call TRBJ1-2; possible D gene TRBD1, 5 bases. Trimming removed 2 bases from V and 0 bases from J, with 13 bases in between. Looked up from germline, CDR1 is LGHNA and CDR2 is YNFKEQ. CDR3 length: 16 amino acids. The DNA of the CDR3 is TGTGCCAGCAGCCAATCGGGGGGAGGAACTAACTATGGCTACACCTTC. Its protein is CASSQSGGGTNYGYTF.

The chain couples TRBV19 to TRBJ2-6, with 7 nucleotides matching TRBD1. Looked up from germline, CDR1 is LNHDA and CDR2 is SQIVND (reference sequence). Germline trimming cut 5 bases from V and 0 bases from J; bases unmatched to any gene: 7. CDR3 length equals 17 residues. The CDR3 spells CASSGDRFVSGANVLTF. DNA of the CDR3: TGTGCCAGTAGTGGGGACAGATTCGTCTCTGGGGCCAACGTCCTGACTTTC.

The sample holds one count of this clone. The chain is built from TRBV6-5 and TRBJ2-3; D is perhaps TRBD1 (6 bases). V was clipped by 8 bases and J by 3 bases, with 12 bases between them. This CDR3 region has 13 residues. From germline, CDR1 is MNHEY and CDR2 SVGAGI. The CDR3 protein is CASFLRGTDTQYF. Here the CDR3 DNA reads TGTGCCAGCTTTTTGAGGGGGACAGATACGCAGTATTTT.

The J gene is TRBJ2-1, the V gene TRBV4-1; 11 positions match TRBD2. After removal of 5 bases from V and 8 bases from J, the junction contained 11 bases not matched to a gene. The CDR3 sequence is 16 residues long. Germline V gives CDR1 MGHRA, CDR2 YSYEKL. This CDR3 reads CASSGRVTSGSHEQFF. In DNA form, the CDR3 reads TGCGCCAGCAGCGGACGGGTAACTAGCGGGAGCCATGAGCAGTTCTTC.

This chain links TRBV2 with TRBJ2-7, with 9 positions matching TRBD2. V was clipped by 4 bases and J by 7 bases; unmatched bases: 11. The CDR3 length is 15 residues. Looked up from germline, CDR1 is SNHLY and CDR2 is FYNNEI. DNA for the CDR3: TGTGCCAGCAGTGCTGGGACTAGCTCGGGTCGGGAGCAGTACGTC. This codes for CASSAGTSSGREQYV.